The 31 T cell receptor beta chains in this list originate from one sample, sequenced in a study of early T cells in non-severe SARS-CoV-2 infection (dated by TCRdb to the early 2020s). Preparation of the library involved 5' RACE. Data came from a NextSeq 500. TCRdb reran the public reads through fastp at Q25 and MiXCR, keeping productive beta chains. Each entry is one CDR3 protein sequence, shown with its most common DNA and genes. This sample lists 75,000 to 90,000 distinct CDR3 sequences; about 6% were detected once. Jointly, the top ten make up 7.8% of the sample. Sequencing input: whole blood. The receptor set was obtained from an adult who was a healthcare worker with PCR-confirmed SARS-CoV-2 infection or an uninfected control (not recorded which).

This clonotype was recorded a few times. This chain joins TRBV5-1 and TRBJ2-1; the match to TRBD2 covers 11 bases. Germline V gene data show CDR1 as SGHRS and CDR2 as YFSETQ. CDR3 length equals 15 residues. V trimming: 5 bases; J trimming: 10 bases; junction bases outside the gene matches: 11. CDR3: CASSTGTSGLVEQFF. For the CDR3, the DNA is TGCGCCAGCAGTACCGGGACTAGCGGACTAGTAGAGCAGTTCTTC. Filled out from reference TRBV5-1 and TRBJ2-1, the complete variable domain reads KAGVTQTPRYLIKTRGQQVTLSCSPISGHRSVSWYQQTPGQGLQFLFEYFSETQRNKGNFPGRFSGRQFSNSRSEMNVSTLELGDSALYLCASSTGTSGLVEQFFGPGTRLTVL.

Ten or more counts support this clonotype. This sequence joins TRBV20-1 and TRBJ2-1, with D tentatively TRBD1 (6 bases). This CDR3 contains 17 residues. Germline lookup yields CDR1 DFQATT and CDR2 SNEGSKA (reference sequence). Trimming left V 6 bases short and J 4 bases short, with 25 bases between. Here the CDR3 reads CSATQPGTPREYNEQFF. CDR3 nucleotides: TGCAGTGCGACCCAGCCCGGGACACCCAGGGAATACAATGAGCAGTTCTTC.

This clonotype was counted at least ten times. This sequence joins TRBV20-1 and TRBJ2-7; 11 nucleotides align to TRBD2. V lost 5 bases and J lost 6; bases outside the gene matches: 9. Germline V gene data show CDR1 as DFQATT and CDR2 as SNEGSKA (reference sequence). This CDR3 is built from 14 residues. The CDR3 here is CSAARIAGGGEQYF. CDR3 sequence (DNA): TGCAGTGCTGCCCGAATAGCGGGAGGGGGCGAGCAGTACTTC.

This clonotype has at least ten counts. V usage is TRBV3-1 and J usage is TRBJ2-4; D remains unclear. The V end was cut by 1 base, the J end by 7 bases, with 14 bases between. This CDR3 has 15 amino acids. Germline V gives CDR1 LGHDT, CDR2 YNNKEL (reference sequence). This CDR3 is CASSQVNRRPNIQYF. The CDR3 nucleotides are TGTGCCAGCAGCCAAGTAAACAGAAGGCCGAACATTCAGTACTTC.

This clonotype was seen repeatedly, ten times or more. This chain joins TRBV7-2 and TRBJ2-1, with 11 bases fitting TRBD2. This CDR3 region has 14 residues. The J segment lost 13 bases and the V segment lost 3 bases, leaving 8 bases of the junction unmatched. Germline assignment: CDR1 SGHTA and CDR2 FQGNSA. The CDR3 DNA is TGTGCCAGCAGCTTTAGCGGGGGGGCCCGGGAACAGTTCTTC. Amino acid sequence: CASSFSGGAREQFF.

In this sample, this clonotype turned up many times. This chain joins TRBV9 and TRBJ2-7; D may be TRBD1 (6 bases). The V and J ends lost 3 bases and 0 bases respectively, with 10 bases between them. Germline CDR1 and CDR2: SGDLS and YYNGEE. The CDR3 is made up of 14 amino acids. CDR3 in amino acids: CASSGQASSYEQYF. The CDR3 bases are TGTGCCAGCAGCGGACAGGCCAGCTCCTACGAGCAGTACTTC.

This clonotype was picked up many times. This CDR3 reads CSASTGTFDTGELFF. CDR3 nucleotides: TGCAGTGCTTCCACCGGGACCTTTGACACCGGGGAGCTGTTTTTT. This rearrangement joins TRBV20-1 to TRBJ2-2; D may correspond to TRBD1 or TRBD2 (5 bases each). Looked up from germline, CDR1 is DFQATT and CDR2 is SNEGSKA (reference sequence). V dropped 5 bases and J dropped 3 bases, with 16 bases sitting between them. This CDR3 contains 15 residues.

The chain couples TRBV7-2 to TRBJ2-6, with 7 positions matching TRBD1. V dropped 5 bases and J dropped 0; count of bases not matched to a gene: 10. In germline, CDR1 is SGHTA, CDR2 FQGNSA. This CDR3 has 18 residues. The DNA for the CDR3 is TGTGCCAGCAGCACCGACAGGGCACGAATCTCTGGGGCCAACGTCCTGACTTTC. It specifies CASSTDRARISGANVLTF. Variable domain in full (rest from reference TRBV7-2 and TRBJ2-6): GAGVSQSPSNKVTEKGKDVELRCDPISGHTALYWYRQSLGQGLEFLIYFQGNSAPDKSGLPSDRFSAERTGGSVSTLTIQRTQQEDSAVYLCASSTDRARISGANVLTFGAGSRLTVL.

This clonotype was observed at least ten times. The chain recombines TRBV4-3 with TRBJ1-2, with D possibly TRBD1 on 5 matching bases. This CDR3 has 14 amino acids. The germline gives CDR1 LGHNA, CDR2 YSLEER. The V end lost 1 base, the J end lost 4 bases, and 10 bases lay between the germline ends. The CDR3 nucleotides read TGCGCCAGCAGCCAAGTGGTAGGGGTCTATGGCTACACCTTC. It yields the protein CASSQVVGVYGYTF.

In its sample, this clonotype was seen a few times. This chain links TRBV7-9 with TRBJ2-1; 9 nucleotides align to TRBD1. Unmatched junction bases numbered 7, after V lost 4 bases and J lost 6 bases. Germline CDR1 is SEHNR and CDR2 is FQNEAQ (reference sequence). The length of the CDR3 is 15 residues. The CDR3 DNA reads TGTGCCAGCAGCTCCCGGGACAGGGTCTCCAATGAGCAGTTCTTC. Translating it yields CASSSRDRVSNEQFF.

The rearrangement uses TRBV7-9 and TRBJ1-3; D might be TRBD1 (6 bases). CDR1 is SEHNR and CDR2 is FQNEAQ in the germline V gene (reference sequence). V was shortened by 5 bases and J by 1 base, with 12 bases between the two germline ends. This CDR3 spans 15 amino acids. This CDR3 reads CASSPTQGSGNTIYF. The DNA for the CDR3 is TGTGCCAGCAGCCCCACACAGGGTTCTGGAAACACCATATATTTT.

This chain uses TRBV5-1 with TRBJ2-7; no definite D call. The CDR3 is made up of 13 amino acids. V shed 4 bases and J shed 2 bases, with 10 bases lying between them. Germline CDR1 and CDR2: SGHRS and YFSETQ. The CDR3 nucleotides read TGCGCCAGCAGCGAAGGGATCACCTACGAGCAGTACTTC. This translates into CASSEGITYEQYF.

This clonotype was seen ten or more times. V is TRBV5-1 and J is TRBJ1-2; the D is unclear. This CDR3 has 14 amino acids. V was clipped by 3 bases and J by 3 bases, with 12 bases between them. The germline V gene encodes CDR1 SGHRS and CDR2 YFSETQ. Here the CDR3 DNA reads TGCGCCAGCAGCTCGCAGGTCGGATACTATGGCTACACCTTC. As protein: CASSSQVGYYGYTF.

The chain links TRBV5-4 to TRBJ2-2; TRBD2 agrees at 12 bases. The CDR3 has 16 residues. V was clipped by 4 bases and J by 5 bases; unmatched bases: 6. CDR1 is SGHNT and CDR2 is YYREEE in the germline V gene (reference sequence). DNA for the CDR3: TGTGCCAGCAGCCCAACTAGCGGGAGGTGGACCGGGGAGCTGTTTTTT. Translating gives CASSPTSGRWTGELFF.

Regarding this clonotype: At one end the junction does not follow the germline gene, possibly because of a read error. The chain carries TRBV29-1 and TRBJ1-2; 7 bases are a match to TRBD1. This CDR3 is built from 13 residues. From germline, CDR1 is SQVTM and CDR2 ANQGSEA. DNA for the CDR3: TGCAGCGGAGGGGACAGTCCTAACTTTGGCTACACCTTC. This sequence encodes CSGGDSPNFGYTF.

The chain recombines TRBV6-5 with TRBJ2-2; 9 positions agree with TRBD1. The germline V gene has CDR1 MNHEY and CDR2 SVGAGI. Trimming took 6 bases from V and 5 from J; bases not matched to a gene: 7. The CDR3 has 15 residues. The CDR3 protein is CASRSDRGGTGELFF. In nucleotides, the CDR3 is TGTGCCAGCAGATCCGACAGGGGGGGAACCGGGGAGCTGTTTTTT.

At least ten counts were recorded for this clonotype. The chain carries TRBV12-3 or TRBV12-4 and TRBJ2-2; 7 bases agree with TRBD2. The CDR3 sequence is 17 residues long. After removal of 3 bases from V and 5 bases from J, the junction contained 12 bases not matched to a gene. The chain's CDR3 is CASSFGESGVRTGELFF. DNA of the CDR3: TGTGCCAGCAGTTTTGGCGAAAGCGGGGTTCGGACCGGGGAGCTGTTTTTT.

This clonotype has a count of ten or more. V is TRBV20-1 and J is TRBJ1-6, with D possibly TRBD1 on 5 matching bases. Germline CDR1 DFQATT, CDR2 SNEGSKA (reference sequence). There are 15 residues in the CDR3. V lost 2 bases to trimming and J lost 7 bases, with 15 bases between them. The CDR3 DNA follows: TGCAGTGCTAGATATTCCTGGGACGGAAATTCACCCCTCCACTTT. This translates into CSARYSWDGNSPLHF.

This clonotype was seen ten or more times. The chain carries TRBV20-1 and TRBJ2-7, with D unclear. CDR3 size: 12 residues. V was clipped by 3 bases and J by 3 bases, with 9 bases between them. Germline-derived CDR1 and CDR2 are DFQATT and SNEGSKA (reference sequence). CDR3 sequence reads: CSASEQLYEQYF. For the CDR3, the DNA is TGCAGTGCTAGTGAACAGCTCTACGAGCAGTACTTC.

At least ten counts were recorded for this clonotype. The rearrangement uses TRBV9 and TRBJ1-6; 10 positions match TRBD1. The CDR3 covers 16 residues. With 3 bases clipped from V and 5 bases from J, the junction kept 5 bases outside the gene matches. Germline CDR1 SGDLS, CDR2 YYNGEE. The CDR3 is CASSAGTGADNSPLHF. The CDR3 DNA is TGTGCCAGCAGCGCCGGGACAGGGGCCGATAATTCACCCCTCCACTTT.

In its sample, this clonotype was seen many times. The J gene is TRBJ1-6, the V gene TRBV21-1. TRBV21-1 is given as a pseudogene. The CDR3 extends over 15 amino acids. CDR3 loop: CASTPPGQRNSPLHF. CDR3 DNA: TGTGCCAGCACCCCGCCTGGGCAGAGAAATTCACCCCTCCACTTT.

V usage is TRBV11-2 and J usage is TRBJ1-5; 9 bases align to TRBD1. Germline V gene sequence: CDR1 SGHAT, CDR2 FQNNGV. The CDR3 totals 18 residues. V lost 1 base and J lost 6; bases outside the gene matches: 13. The CDR3 nucleotides read TGTGCCAGCAGCTTAGGGGGGCCCGGGACAGGGTCGACTCAGCCCCAGCATTTT. It codes for CASSLGGPGTGSTQPQHF.

This clonotype was seen many times. The J gene is TRBJ2-5, the V gene TRBV14; D may be TRBD1 (6 bases). Germline assignment: CDR1 SGHDN and CDR2 FVKESK. The CDR3 spans 15 residues. V shed 2 bases and J shed 6 bases, with 16 bases lying between them. The CDR3 protein is CASSQQTGPDQTQYF. The CDR3 DNA follows: TGTGCCAGCAGCCAACAAACAGGGCCCGATCAGACCCAGTACTTC. Full variable domain (remainder filled in from reference TRBV14 and TRBJ2-5): EAGVTQFPSHSVIEKGQTVTLRCDPISGHDNLYWYRRVMGKEIKFLLHFVKESKQDESGMPNNRFLAERTGGTYSTLKVQPAELEDSGVYFCASSQQTGPDQTQYFGPGTRLLVL.

This clonotype has a handful of counts. The genes are TRBV5-4 and TRBJ1-2; a weak D match, TRBD1 (5 bases). The V and J ends lost 4 bases and 1 base respectively, with 8 bases between them. The CDR3 extends over 13 amino acids. Germline CDR1 reads SGHNT; CDR2 reads YYREEE (reference sequence). CDR3 DNA: TGTGCCAGCAGCGAGCAGGGTAACTATGGCTACACCTTC. This gives the protein CASSEQGNYGYTF.

Ten or more counts support this clonotype. The genes are TRBV29-1 and TRBJ2-7; possibly TRBD1 for D (6 bases). The germline V and J ends were trimmed by 5 bases and 3 bases, with 23 bases remaining between them. Germline CDR1 SQVTM, CDR2 ANQGSEA. This CDR3 is 16 amino acids long. The CDR3 loop reads CSVSNLGQNKNYEQYF. CDR3 nucleotides: TGCAGCGTTTCTAACCTCGGACAGAACAAAAACTACGAGCAGTACTTC.

This clonotype showed up just a few times. The chain is built from TRBV18 and TRBJ2-3; D gene unclear. Trimming left V 4 bases short and J 2 bases short, with 13 bases between. From germline, CDR1 is KGHSH and CDR2 LQKENI. The CDR3 consists of 15 residues. CDR3 bases: TGTGCCAGCTCACTGGGTCAGTCGGCCACAGATACGCAGTATTTT. This gives the protein CASSLGQSATDTQYF.

This clonotype was counted at least ten times. The gene calls are TRBV6-6 and TRBJ1-5; no definite D call. In germline, CDR1 is MNHNY, CDR2 SVGAGI (reference sequence). Trimming took 5 bases from V and 5 from J, leaving 13 bases between them. The CDR3 extends over 14 amino acids. The CDR3: CASSGEGPYQPQHF. For the CDR3, the DNA is TGTGCCAGCAGTGGGGAGGGTCCTTATCAGCCCCAGCATTTT.

This clonotype was found many times. The genes are TRBV28 and TRBJ2-3, with D possibly being TRBD2 (7 bases). The CDR3 totals 13 residues. Germline assignment: CDR1 MDHEN and CDR2 SYDVKM. The V end was cut by 4 bases, the J end by 6 bases, with 11 bases between. The CDR3 sequence: CASSWGGADTQYF. Written as DNA, the CDR3 is TGTGCCAGCAGTTGGGGGGGGGCGGATACGCAGTATTTT.

The chain carries TRBV7-8 and TRBJ2-1; D possibly corresponds to TRBD2 (6 bases). Deletions cut 4 bases from V and 10 bases from J, with 11 bases between. Germline V gene sequence: CDR1 SGHVS, CDR2 FQNEAQ. The CDR3 runs 12 residues. In DNA form, the CDR3 reads TGTGCCAGCAGCTACGGACTAAACGAGCAGTTCTTC. Translation: CASSYGLNEQFF.

The gene calls are TRBV27 and TRBJ2-3; TRBD1 agrees at 10 bases. CDR1 is MNHEY and CDR2 is SMNVEV in the germline V gene (reference sequence). This CDR3 is built from 14 residues. V was pared by 6 bases and J by 5 bases, with 5 bases of the junction left unmatched. In DNA, the CDR3 is TGTGCCAGCAGGCCGGGACAGGGGATAGATACGCAGTATTTT. Its translation: CASRPGQGIDTQYF.

This chain links TRBV5-1 with TRBJ2-2; 7 bases line up with TRBD1. The CDR3 is made up of 15 amino acids. With V trimmed by 5 bases and J by 6 bases, 10 bases remained unmatched. The germline V gene has CDR1 SGHRS and CDR2 YFSETQ. The CDR3 bases are TGCGCCAGCAGGGACAAATTTACAGGGGCCGGGGAGCTGTTTTTT. Residues: CASRDKFTGAGELFF.